A few counts support the clone carrying this T cell receptor beta chain. Antigen: not known. The data originate from a study of neurological immune-mediated disorders. Unsorted libraries were prepared from 2 million PBMCs that had been stored at -80 C. The CDR3 is made up of 16 amino acids. The V gene lost 0 bases and the J gene lost 0 bases, with 15 bases spanning the gap. CDR1 and CDR2 (germline): DFQATT, SNEGSKA (reference sequence). 5'RACE with 10-nucleotide random UMIs produced the cDNA. TCRdb processed the 5' RACE reads anew with MiXCR; each CDR3 protein has one entry. The sample lists 55,000 to 70,000 distinct CDR3 sequences, about an eighth occurring once. General observations from the study: CDR3 amino acid sequences of expanded clones were not shared across subjects, a result suggesting private repertoires in all groups.

The source material was PBMCs. This receptor was obtained from a man in his 60s in good health. The chain uses TRBV20-1 and TRBJ2-7; tentative D call: TRBD2 (5 bases). The DNA for the CDR3 is TGCAGTGCTAGAGACCCCTTACTAGTCTCCTCCTACGAGCAGTACTTC. Translating it yields CSARDPLLVSSYEQYF.